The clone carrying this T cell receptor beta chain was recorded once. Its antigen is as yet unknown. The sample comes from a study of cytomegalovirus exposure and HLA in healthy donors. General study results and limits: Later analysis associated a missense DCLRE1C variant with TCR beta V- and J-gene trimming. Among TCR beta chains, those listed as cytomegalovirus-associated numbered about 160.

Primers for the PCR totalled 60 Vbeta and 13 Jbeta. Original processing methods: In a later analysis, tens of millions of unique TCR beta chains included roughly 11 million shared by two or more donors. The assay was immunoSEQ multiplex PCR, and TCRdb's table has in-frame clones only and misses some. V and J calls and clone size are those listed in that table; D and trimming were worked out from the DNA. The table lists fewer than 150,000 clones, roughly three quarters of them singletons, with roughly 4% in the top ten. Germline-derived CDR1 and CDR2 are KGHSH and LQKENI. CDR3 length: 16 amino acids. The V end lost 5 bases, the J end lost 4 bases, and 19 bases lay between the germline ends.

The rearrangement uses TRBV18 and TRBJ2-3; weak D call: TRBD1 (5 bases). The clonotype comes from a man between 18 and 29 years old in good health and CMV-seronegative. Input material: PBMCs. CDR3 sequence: CASSSRQKNSPDTQYF. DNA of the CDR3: TGTGCCAGCTCAAGCAGACAGAAAAATTCACCAGATACGCAGTATTTT.